This TCR beta chain was captured by sequencing in a study of blood T cells in healthy people across ages. Trimming removed 6 bases at V and 8 bases at J, with 11 bases between. From germline, CDR1 is SNHLY and CDR2 FYNNEI. The length of the CDR3 is 13 residues. A second PCR of roughly 7 to 11 cycles used a sample-barcoded 5' primer and a J-beta primer mix. From each sample, at least 2.5 million paired-end reads containing CDR3 were obtained. TCRdb re-called the 5' RACE reads with MiXCR, one entry per CDR3 protein. In the table there are 780,000 or so distinct CDR3 sequences, roughly 25% of which are singletons. Another study also made use of these data, one on T cells of mothers and their children.

This receptor was obtained from a boy younger than 18 in good health. The rearrangement joins TRBV2 to TRBJ1-6; D remains unclear. Sequenced sample: blood. The CDR3 protein is CASREVFDSPLHF. For the CDR3, the DNA is TGTGCCAGCAGAGAGGTTTTTGATTCACCCCTCCACTTT.